This T cell receptor (beta chain) was documented in a study of shared clonotypes between healthy human individuals. Broader study findings: The generation probabilities recorded for non-shared clonotypes fell below those of clonotypes shared by all four donors. The researchers took only blood, and tissue repertoires probably look different.

In the case of this clone: As yet, its antigen is unknown.

Sequencing was performed with immunoSEQ multiplex PCR; in TCRdb, only in-frame clones are kept and a portion is missing. The sample has about 610,000 clones, approximately 96% seen once. CD45RO-negative cells were positively selected for CCR7, leaving out terminally differentiated effector memory CD45RA+ cells. The CDR3 extends over 16 amino acids. V lost 5 bases, J lost 0 bases, and 15 bases lay in between. Germline V gene lookup returns CDR1 SEHNR and CDR2 FQNEAQ (reference sequence). The chain combines TRBV7-9 with TRBJ2-3; D call uncertain. The sequencing input was naive CD8+ T cells sorted from blood. The TCR was taken from a woman in her twenties or thirties in good health. The chain's CDR3 is CASSARDRTSTDTQYF. The CDR3 coding sequence is TGTGCCAGCAGCGCACGTGATCGTACTAGCACAGATACGCAGTATTTT. Together with reference TRBV7-9 and TRBJ2-3, the CDR3 gives the full variable domain: DTGVSQNPRHKITKRGQNVTFRCDPISEHNRLYWYRQTLGQGPEFLTYFQNEAQLEKSRLLSDRFSAERPKGSFSTLEIQRTEQGDSAMYLCASSARDRTSTDTQYFGPGTRLTVL.